Each of the 28 T cell receptor beta chains below was sequenced from the same sample in a study of shared clonotypes between healthy human individuals. Some clones are missing from TCRdb's copy, which holds only in-frame ones; the method was immunoSEQ multiplex PCR. The table lists 2 million to 2.5 million clones, roughly 95% of them singletons. Sequenced sample: naive CD4+ T cells sorted from blood. As to subset: CD45RA+ positively selected. The receptors stem from a man younger than 35 in good health.

Comments on this clone: In the same sample, other DNA sequences code for this CDR3. The gene calls are TRBV7-2 and TRBJ2-5; TRBD1 or TRBD2 may be the D gene (6 bases each). The V and J ends lost 5 bases and 5 bases respectively, with 18 bases between them. From germline, CDR1 is SGHTA and CDR2 FQGNSA. This CDR3 is built from 15 residues. The CDR3 is CASSPRGPSGETQYF. The CDR3, as DNA: TGTGCCAGCAGCCCCCGGGGGCCATCTGGTGAGACCCAGTACTTC.

The chain has TRBV6-1 and TRBJ1-5; maybe TRBD1 (6 bases). Trimming took 6 bases from V and 5 from J, leaving 14 bases between them. In germline, CDR1 is MNHNS, CDR2 SASEGT. This CDR3 has 14 amino acids. DNA of the CDR3: TGTGCCAGCAGGAACCAGGGGTTGGATCAGCCCCAGCATTTT. It is translated as CASRNQGLDQPQHF.

About this clone: Other DNA variants within this sample encode the same CDR3. This chain uses TRBV11-2 with TRBJ2-7; 9 positions match TRBD1. Trimming cost V 3 bases and J 4 bases; bases outside gene matches: 4. The CDR3 is 14 amino acids. Germline CDR1 SGHAT, CDR2 FQNNGV. CDR3 sequence reads: CASSLTGGPYEQYF. In DNA form, the CDR3 reads TGTGCCAGCAGCTTGACAGGGGGTCCTTACGAGCAGTACTTC.

This chain joins TRBV10-3 and TRBJ1-2; unclear D gene. Deletions cut 3 bases from V and 7 bases from J, with 12 bases between. The CDR3 spans 13 residues. Germline CDR1 is ENHRY and CDR2 is SYGVKD. The CDR3 loop is CAISENSLTGYTF. The CDR3 region has the DNA TGTGCCATCAGTGAAAACAGCCTAACTGGCTACACCTTC.

The gene calls are TRBV10-3 and TRBJ2-3, with TRBD2 matching over 8 bases. The CDR3 length is 14 residues. Unmatched junction bases numbered 8, after V lost 6 bases and J lost 6 bases. Germline V gene lookup returns CDR1 ENHRY and CDR2 SYGVKD. CDR3 amino acids: CAISPLEREDTQYF. The CDR3 nucleotides read TGTGCCATCAGCCCGCTTGAGCGGGAGGATACGCAGTATTTT.

The V and J genes are TRBV2 and TRBJ2-2; D call uncertain. V was cut by 2 bases and J by 6 bases, with 7 bases left in between. The CDR3 contains 13 residues. Germline CDR1 SNHLY, CDR2 FYNNEI. CDR3 loop: CASSEFSSGELFF. CDR3 coding DNA: TGTGCCAGCAGTGAATTTAGTTCCGGGGAGCTGTTTTTT.

The chain has TRBV6-5 and TRBJ1-3, with D uncertain. The germline V gene has CDR1 MNHEY and CDR2 SVGAGI. V lost 0 bases and J lost 7, with 13 bases in between. There are 15 residues in the CDR3. This CDR3 is CASSYSLYGGNTIYF. The CDR3 coding sequence is TGTGCCAGCAGTTACTCCCTGTATGGCGGCAACACCATATATTTT.

This chain joins TRBV6-5 and TRBJ2-1; 8 bases match TRBD2. Per the germline V gene, CDR1 is MNHEY and CDR2 is SVGAGI. Trimming cost V 11 bases and J 0 bases; bases outside gene matches: 9. The CDR3 sequence is 15 residues long. The CDR3 sequence is CAARGGRSSYNEQFF. DNA for the CDR3: TGTGCCGCCAGGGGCGGGAGGAGCTCCTACAATGAGCAGTTCTTC.

This clone was recorded once. The chain employs TRBV7-2 and TRBJ2-1; tentatively, D is TRBD1 (6 bases). Deletions cut 5 bases from V and 9 bases from J, with 17 bases between. Germline CDR1 is SGHTA and CDR2 is FQGNSA. This CDR3 region has 14 residues. CDR3 region: CASSPDRFPSEQFF. The CDR3 bases are TGTGCCAGCAGCCCCGACAGGTTCCCCAGTGAGCAGTTCTTC.

The CDR3 is CASSLMGSYNEQFF. CDR3 nucleotides: TGTGCCAGCAGCTTGATGGGTTCCTACAATGAGCAGTTCTTC. The chain is built from TRBV5-8 and TRBJ2-1, with D uncertain. Germline CDR1 SGHTS, CDR2 YDEGEE. The CDR3 has 14 residues. The V end lost 1 base, the J end lost 1 base, and 6 bases lay between the germline ends.

The chain joins TRBV6-1 to TRBJ1-5; TRBD1 matches at 9 bases. The germline V gene encodes CDR1 MNHNS and CDR2 SASEGT. V dropped 7 bases and J dropped 10; count of bases not matched to a gene: 14. The CDR3 spans 15 residues. Here the CDR3 reads CASKNPGQGSVPQHF. In DNA form, the CDR3 reads TGTGCCAGCAAAAACCCCGGACAGGGGAGTGTTCCCCAGCATTTT.

V usage is TRBV18 and J usage is TRBJ2-7, with D hard to call. The germline CDR1 and CDR2 sequences are KGHSH and LQKENI. The germline V and J ends were trimmed by 0 bases and 2 bases, with 8 bases remaining between them. The CDR3 covers 14 residues. CDR3 coding DNA: TGTGCCAGCTCACCACCGGCCCGAACCTACGAGCAGTACTTC. Translation gives CASSPPARTYEQYF.

This clone was counted a single time. The chain is built from TRBV7-2 and TRBJ1-4, with TRBD1 identical over 8 bases. Germline CDR1 SGHTA, CDR2 FQGNSA. The CDR3 sequence is 16 residues long. Losses at the gene ends were 5 bases for V and 10 bases for J; bases not matched to a gene: 15. CDR3 loop: CASSKSQTGVGGKLFF. The CDR3 DNA sequence: TGTGCCAGCAGCAAAAGCCAGACAGGGGTTGGGGGAAAACTGTTTTTT.

This sequence joins TRBV9 and TRBJ2-3; D is uncertain. There are 16 residues in the CDR3. Per the germline V gene, CDR1 is SGDLS and CDR2 is YYNGEE. Trimming removed 4 bases at V and 0 bases at J, with 15 bases between. The CDR3 nucleotides are TGTGCCAGCAGCCTCAGTCCGCGCTTGAGCACAGATACGCAGTATTTT. Protein product: CASSLSPRLSTDTQYF.

This chain links TRBV30 with TRBJ2-5; the D gene is possibly TRBD1 (6 bases). The germline V and J ends were trimmed by 5 bases and 1 base, with 8 bases remaining between them. Germline lookup yields CDR1 GTSNPN and CDR2 SVGIG (reference sequence). The length of the CDR3 is 12 residues. CDR3 loop: CAWGQFQETQYF. Here the CDR3 DNA reads TGTGCCTGGGGACAGTTCCAAGAGACCCAGTACTTC.

This sequence joins TRBV7-9 and TRBJ1-3; D is possibly TRBD1 (5 bases). The V and J ends lost 5 bases and 0 bases respectively, with 11 bases between them. CDR1 and CDR2 from the germline V gene are SEHNR and FQNEAQ (reference sequence). The length of the CDR3 is 15 residues. The CDR3 DNA follows: TGTGCCAGCAGCCAGGGTCTGGGCTCTGGAAACACCATATATTTT. Encoded protein: CASSQGLGSGNTIYF.

The chain is built from TRBV2 and TRBJ2-7, with no clear D. Germline values: CDR1 SNHLY, CDR2 FYNNEI. The CDR3 runs to 11 residues. Trimming cost V 8 bases and J 4 bases, with 9 bases left between them. The CDR3 DNA sequence: TGTGCCAGCGTGGCCGTTTACGAGCAGTACTTC. Translating it yields CASVAVYEQYF.

This chain links TRBV18 with TRBJ1-1; D gene ambiguous. Trimming removed 3 bases at V and 7 bases at J, with 15 bases between. The CDR3 sequence is 14 residues long. Germline V lookup: CDR1 KGHSH, CDR2 LQKENI. The CDR3 protein is CASSPAKGTYEAFF. In DNA form, the CDR3 reads TGTGCCAGCTCACCCGCGAAGGGTACTTATGAAGCTTTCTTT.

The chain has TRBV5-1 and TRBJ2-7; TRBD1 matches at 9 bases. The CDR3 length is 14 residues. The trim removed 5 bases at V and 5 bases at J, leaving 8 bases unmatched. CDR1 and CDR2 from the germline V gene are SGHRS and YFSETQ. The CDR3 bases are TGCGCCAGCAGTGAAACAGGGGGCCCTGACGAGCAGTACTTC. Amino acid sequence: CASSETGGPDEQYF.

This sequence joins TRBV27 and TRBJ2-2; D gene ambiguous. V gave up 6 bases and J gave up 1 base, with 6 bases separating them. In germline, CDR1 is MNHEY, CDR2 SMNVEV (reference sequence). The CDR3 is 13 residues long. For the CDR3, the DNA is TGTGCCAGCAGAGGGTGGAACACCGGGGAGCTGTTTTTT. Protein sequence: CASRGWNTGELFF.

This sequence joins TRBV19 and TRBJ1-2, with 9 bases lining up with TRBD1. The CDR3 totals 14 residues. J gave up 8 bases and V 7 bases, and 11 bases lay outside the gene matches. Germline V gives CDR1 LNHDA, CDR2 SQIVND (reference sequence). Written as DNA, the CDR3 is TGTGCCAGTAACCCACAGGGGGCCGCTAAGGGCTACACCTTC. Encoded protein: CASNPQGAAKGYTF.

V gene TRBV4-1 combines with J gene TRBJ1-1; 8 bases are shared with TRBD1. Per germline, CDR1 MGHRA and CDR2 YSYEKL. This CDR3 is built from 15 residues. Germline trimming cut 0 bases from V and 5 bases from J; bases unmatched to any gene: 5. CDR3: CASSQESGGFTEAFF. In nucleotides, the CDR3 is TGCGCCAGCAGCCAAGAATCAGGGGGCTTTACTGAAGCTTTCTTT.

CDR3 amino acids: CASSPDRVMLYEQYF. CDR3 sequence (DNA): TGTGCCAGCAGCCCCGACAGGGTTATGCTCTACGAGCAGTACTTC. The chain combines TRBV11-2 with TRBJ2-7; TRBD1 aligns across 7 bases. This CDR3 region has 15 residues. Germline assignment: CDR1 SGHAT and CDR2 FQNNGV. V was pared by 5 bases and J by 3 bases, with 10 bases of the junction left unmatched.

This chain joins TRBV7-9 and TRBJ1-6; TRBD1 might be the D (6 bases). Trimming pared 4 bases from V and 12 bases from J, leaving 16 bases between. From germline, CDR1 is SEHNR and CDR2 FQNEAQ (reference sequence). The length of the CDR3 is 14 residues. Written as DNA, the CDR3 is TGTGCCAGCAGCTCTCAGGGGCAAGGCGGACCCCTCCACTTT. Its protein product is CASSSQGQGGPLHF.

This chain links TRBV10-2 with TRBJ1-6; 8 bases agree with TRBD1. CDR1 is WSHSY, CDR2 SAAADI, per germline. The J segment lost 9 bases and the V segment lost 7 bases, leaving 11 bases of the junction unmatched. The CDR3 is 15 residues long. Here the CDR3 reads CASTGGQGISSPLHF. The DNA of the CDR3 is TGCGCCAGCACAGGGGGCCAGGGTATCAGTTCACCCCTCCACTTT.

This rearrangement joins TRBV5-4 to TRBJ1-3; 9 nucleotides align to TRBD1. V lost 4 bases and J lost 6; bases outside the gene matches: 8. Germline V gene sequence: CDR1 SGHNT, CDR2 YYREEE (reference sequence). There are 15 residues in the CDR3. CDR3 amino acids: CASSLNRDRVNTIYF. Written as DNA, the CDR3 is TGTGCCAGCAGCCTGAACCGGGACAGGGTAAACACCATATATTTT.

This chain uses TRBV4-3 with TRBJ2-5, with a tentative D call TRBD2 (6 bases). The CDR3 totals 13 residues. Trimming removed 6 bases at V and 5 bases at J, with 13 bases between. The germline V gene has CDR1 LGHNA and CDR2 YSLEER. The CDR3 sequence: CASRNAGSETQYF. The CDR3, as DNA: TGCGCCAGCAGAAACGCGGGGTCGGAGACCCAGTACTTC.

The chain recombines TRBV9 with TRBJ2-2; D remains unclear. The CDR3 runs 16 residues. Germline values: CDR1 SGDLS, CDR2 YYNGEE. Trimming removed 4 bases from V and 1 base from J, with 14 bases in between. The CDR3 region has the DNA TGTGCCAGCAGCCCCCGTCGGGCGGAGAACACCGGGGAGCTGTTTTTT. The encoded protein is CASSPRRAENTGELFF.